What follows are 21 T cell receptor beta chains derived from one specimen sequenced in a study of T cell clusters in autoimmune cytopenias. Each sample's input was 250 ng genomic DNA, 30,000 to 45,000 genome equivalents. One tube held mixed TRB-A and TRB-B primer pools for touch-down PCR. No DNA is given; TCRdb re-called the multiplex PCR reads and lists each CDR3 protein once. The sample table sets out around 11,000 distinct CDR3 sequences. The same data also contributed to another study, on T cell repertoires in aging, cancer and after chemotherapy.

The sample comprised peripheral blood. Receptor source: a human donor in good health.

The rearrangement links TRBV3-2 to TRBJ2-1; absent DNA, TCRdb's TRBD2 call cannot be checked. TRBV3-2 is deemed a pseudogene. The CDR3 is 17 residues long. The CDR3 sequence is CASSHSGLAGTYNEQFF.

V gene TRBV20-1 combines with J gene TRBJ2-4. The CDR3 consists of 15 residues. Germline V gene data show CDR1 as DFQATT and CDR2 as SNEGSKA (reference sequence). CDR3 region: CSARDSGVAKNIQYF.

This chain uses TRBV25-1 with TRBJ2-7; there is no DNA to check the TCRdb D call of TRBD1. CDR3 length: 15 amino acids. Germline assignment: CDR1 MGHDK and CDR2 SYGVNS. CDR3 sequence: CASSAEPGASYEQYF.

The chain employs TRBV28 and TRBJ2-7. The CDR3 extends over 12 amino acids. Germline loops: CDR1 MDHEN, CDR2 SYDVKM. The CDR3 loop is CASTLGNYEQYF.

According to its frequency, this clonotype is medium-sized. The genes are TRBV20-1 and TRBJ2-1; TCRdb proposes TRBD2, but this gene call is untestable without DNA. Germline lookup yields CDR1 DFQATT and CDR2 SNEGSKA (reference sequence). The CDR3 is 14 residues long. CDR3 protein: CSARRTYLYNEQFF.

Measured by frequency, this clonotype is medium-sized. The chain recombines TRBV7-2 with TRBJ2-7; no DNA is available, so the TRBD1 call from TCRdb remains unchecked. Germline assignment: CDR1 SGHTA and CDR2 FQGNSA. This CDR3 has 15 residues. CDR3 protein: CASSLPGGALGEQYF.

This chain connects TRBV24-1 to TRBJ2-5; the TCRdb call, TRBD1, lacks DNA for checking. Germline loops: CDR1 KGHDR, CDR2 SFDVKD. The CDR3 runs to 15 residues. CDR3 region: CATSDPRTGQETQYF.

The rearrangement links TRBV4-3 to TRBJ2-3. The germline V gene encodes CDR1 LGHNA and CDR2 YSLEER. This CDR3 is built from 12 residues. The CDR3 loop is CASSQEGHPQYF.

This clonotype is identified as medium-sized (0.01 to 0.1%) from frequency. This chain links TRBV20-1 with TRBJ2-7; TCRdb indicates TRBD2, and absent DNA this call remains unverified. The CDR3 runs 15 residues. Looked up from germline, CDR1 is DFQATT and CDR2 is SNEGSKA (reference sequence). CDR3 in amino acids: CSARDGGGGAYEQYF.

This chain links TRBV12-5 with TRBJ2-5; TCRdb gives TRBD1 as the D gene, but with no DNA this cannot be confirmed. CDR1 LGHNT and CDR2 FRNRAP come from the germline V gene. The CDR3 runs 14 residues. The CDR3 here is CASGLTGGLETQYF.

Measured by frequency, this clonotype is medium-sized. The chain combines TRBV5-4 with TRBJ2-7; there is no DNA to check the TCRdb D call of TRBD1. Per germline, CDR1 SGHNT and CDR2 YYREEE (reference sequence). The CDR3 is 13 amino acids. This chain's CDR3 is CASSWKGNPEQYF.

The V gene is TRBV4-1, the J gene TRBJ2-7. CDR3 length: 14 amino acids. Germline assignment: CDR1 MGHRA and CDR2 YSYEKL. The CDR3 is CASSQGLGGYEQYF.

By frequency, this clonotype registers medium-sized. The rearrangement uses TRBV6-1 and TRBJ1-2. The CDR3 is 14 amino acids. CDR1 is MNHNS and CDR2 is SASEGT in the germline V gene. CDR3 sequence: CASRTTQRNYGYTF.

The CDR3 is CSGVAGLGNQPQHF. The V call is TRBV20-1, the J call TRBJ1-5. CDR1 and CDR2 (germline): DFQATT, SNEGSKA (reference sequence). The CDR3 is 14 amino acids.

V and J are TRBV24-1 and TRBJ1-6; without DNA, the TCRdb call of TRBD1 cannot be checked. The CDR3 covers 15 residues. Germline V gene lookup returns CDR1 KGHDR and CDR2 SFDVKD. CDR3 sequence reads: CATSDSKGTNSPLHF.

This clonotype is labeled medium-sized based on frequency. This rearrangement joins TRBV12-3 or TRBV12-4 to TRBJ2-7; TCRdb selects TRBD1, and the lack of DNA leaves this call unchecked. This CDR3 contains 12 residues. CDR3 amino acids: CASSGTEDEQYF.

The chain recombines TRBV18 with TRBJ2-1; TCRdb outputs TRBD2, but without DNA this stays unchecked. Germline CDR1 and CDR2: KGHSH and LQKENI. The CDR3 contains 18 residues. CDR3 in amino acids: CASSPRGGTGTSVNEQFF.

The rearrangement uses TRBV30 and TRBJ1-5; the D gene TCRdb calls, TRBD1, cannot be checked with no DNA. Germline CDR1 and CDR2: GTSNPN and SVGIG (reference sequence). This CDR3 has 13 amino acids. CDR3 in amino acids: CAWRDSLNQPQHF.

The CDR3 protein is CASSQDRGLAAGEDTQYF. The V and J genes are TRBV4-1 and TRBJ2-3; TCRdb selects TRBD2, and the lack of DNA leaves this call unchecked. In germline, CDR1 is MGHRA, CDR2 YSYEKL. The CDR3 is 18 residues long.

The V gene is TRBV11-2, the J gene TRBJ1-5. Looked up from germline, CDR1 is SGHAT and CDR2 is FQNNGV. CDR3 length: 14 residues. The CDR3 spells CASSLDLANQPQHF.

This clonotype is medium-sized (0.01 to 0.1%) by frequency. The chain uses TRBV12-3 or TRBV12-4 and TRBJ1-2; TCRdb returns TRBD1, unconfirmable since there is no DNA. CDR3 length: 15 amino acids. CDR3 in amino acids: CASSSTSGQGFGYTF.